One and the same sample provided the 21 T cell receptor beta chains below, sequenced in a study of radiation and T cells in renal cell carcinoma. The treatment: treatment-naive control, cytoreductive nephrectomy. Libraries were prepared by immunoSEQ multiplex PCR; TCRdb keeps only in-frame clonotypes and omits some of them. The sample holds 20,000 or so clones, around 50% seen once. The source was tumor tissue, collected from a patient whose treatment was nephrectomy without radiotherapy. The receptors derive from a human donor with renal cell carcinoma.

CDR3 protein: CATSRMTTRTGDTGELFF. The CDR3 DNA reads as TGTGCCACCAGCAGGATGACGACCAGGACAGGGGACACCGGGGAGCTGTTTTTT. The rearrangement joins TRBV15 to TRBJ2-2; TRBD1 agrees at 9 bases. This CDR3 region has 18 residues. Germline lookup yields CDR1 LNHNV and CDR2 YYDKDF (reference sequence). V trimming: 3 bases; J trimming: 3 bases; junction bases outside the gene matches: 11.

This clone showed up just a few times. The chain couples TRBV30 to TRBJ1-5; D uncertain. This CDR3 contains 11 residues. Germline assignment: CDR1 GTSNPN and CDR2 SVGIG (reference sequence). Trimming pared 4 bases from V and 5 bases from J, leaving 6 bases between. The CDR3 here is CAWTQDQPQHF. The CDR3 region has the DNA TGTGCCTGGACGCAGGATCAGCCCCAGCATTTT.

This clone was counted only a few times. The CDR3 region is CASSRGTAGGPYGYTF. CDR3 DNA: TGTGCCAGTAGTAGGGGAACTGCGGGCGGTCCATATGGCTACACCTTC. The chain combines TRBV19 with TRBJ1-2; D unclear. Germline V gene data show CDR1 as LNHDA and CDR2 as SQIVND (reference sequence). There are 16 residues in the CDR3. Trimming pared 4 bases from V and 5 bases from J, leaving 20 bases between.

The chain uses TRBV7-2 and TRBJ2-7; D ambiguous. The length of the CDR3 is 16 residues. Trimming shortened V by 5 bases and J by 4 bases, and 21 bases separated the two germline ends. Germline V gene data show CDR1 as SGHTA and CDR2 as FQGNSA. The CDR3 here is CASSVSTRRSSYEQYF. CDR3 sequence (DNA): TGTGCCAGCAGCGTATCCACCCGCCGAAGTTCTTACGAGCAGTACTTC. Full variable domain (missing parts from reference TRBV7-2 and TRBJ2-7): GAGVSQSPSNKVTEKGKDVELRCDPISGHTALYWYRQSLGQGLEFLIYFQGNSAPDKSGLPSDRFSAERTGGSVSTLTIQRTQQEDSAVYLCASSVSTRRSSYEQYFGPGTRLTVT.

The chain employs TRBV14 and TRBJ2-1; the match to TRBD1 covers 9 bases. The CDR3 covers 15 residues. Trimming took 1 base from V and 8 from J; bases not matched to a gene: 6. Germline CDR1 SGHDN, CDR2 FVKESK. The CDR3 sequence: CASSQVGQGLDEQFF. DNA of the CDR3: TGTGCCAGCAGCCAAGTCGGACAGGGGCTGGATGAGCAGTTCTTC.

This clone has more than one count but fewer than ten. V is TRBV29-1 and J is TRBJ1-2, with D hard to call. The length of the CDR3 is 12 residues. V dropped 6 bases and J dropped 3 bases, with 11 bases sitting between them. Germline CDR1 reads SQVTM; CDR2 reads ANQGSEA. CDR3 coding DNA: TGCAGCGTCGCATGGGGTGACTATGGCTACACCTTC. Its protein product is CSVAWGDYGYTF.

The V call is TRBV10-3, the J call TRBJ1-5; D is unresolved. This CDR3 has 13 amino acids. Trimming removed 4 bases from V and 0 bases from J, with 4 bases in between. The germline CDR1 and CDR2 sequences are ENHRY and SYGVKD. The CDR3 DNA sequence: TGTGCCATCAGTGCGGATAGCAATCAGCCCCAGCATTTT. Its translation: CAISADSNQPQHF.

The rearrangement joins TRBV4-3 to TRBJ1-1; perhaps TRBD1 as D (5 bases). Germline V gene lookup returns CDR1 LGHNA and CDR2 YSLEER. V lost 1 base and J lost 4, with 7 bases in between. This CDR3 region has 13 residues. The CDR3 sequence: CASSQAGPTEAFF. For the CDR3, the DNA is TGCGCCAGCAGCCAAGCGGGGCCCACTGAAGCTTTCTTT.

This clone has a handful of counts. The gene calls are TRBV7-2 and TRBJ2-1; 13 positions match TRBD2. J was trimmed by 7 bases and V by 5 bases; bases with no gene match: 5. Germline loops: CDR1 SGHTA, CDR2 FQGNSA. The CDR3 is 15 amino acids. CDR3 in amino acids: CASSRGGLAGNEQFF. CDR3 nucleotides: TGTGCCAGCAGCAGAGGGGGACTAGCGGGGAATGAGCAGTTCTTC.

A few counts support this clone. The chain couples TRBV7-2 to TRBJ1-2; D ambiguous. The CDR3 totals 12 residues. Per germline, CDR1 SGHTA and CDR2 FQGNSA. V was pared by 6 bases and J by 7 bases, with 12 bases between. CDR3 amino acids: CASSRRSGGYTF. The DNA of the CDR3 is TGTGCCAGCAGTCGCAGATCTGGTGGCTACACCTTC.

This chain links TRBV30 with TRBJ2-3, with D perhaps matching TRBD1 (5 bases). Germline CDR1 is GTSNPN and CDR2 is SVGIG (reference sequence). V was clipped by 0 bases and J by 7 bases, with 8 bases between them. The length of the CDR3 is 12 residues. The CDR3 loop reads CAWSVSGNTQYF. CDR3 coding DNA: TGTGCCTGGAGTGTGTCAGGGAATACGCAGTATTTT.

This clone came up a few times. This chain connects TRBV18 to TRBJ2-3; D perhaps matches TRBD1 (5 bases). V dropped 2 bases and J dropped 5 bases, with 8 bases sitting between them. This CDR3 is built from 13 residues. Germline loops: CDR1 KGHSH, CDR2 LQKENI. CDR3 sequence reads: CASSPEGEDTQYF. As DNA, the CDR3 is TGTGCCAGCTCACCAGAAGGGGAAGATACGCAGTATTTT.

The chain is built from TRBV5-8 and TRBJ1-5; 7 nucleotides align to TRBD1. Germline V CDR1 and CDR2: SGHTS, YDEGEE. V was clipped by 4 bases and J by 1 base; unmatched bases: 5. CDR3 length equals 15 residues. This chain's CDR3 is CASSPGQMSNQPQHF. The CDR3, as DNA: TGTGCCAGCAGCCCGGGACAGATGAGCAATCAGCCCCAGCATTTT. Complete variable domain (other parts from reference TRBV5-8 and TRBJ1-5): EAGVTQSPTHLIKTRGQQATLRCSPISGHTSVYWYQQALGLGLQFLLWYDEGEERNRGNFPPRFSGRQFPNYSSELNVNALELEDSALYLCASSPGQMSNQPQHFGDGTRLSIL.

The chain has TRBV29-1 and TRBJ1-2, with TRBD1 matching over 9 bases. Germline V gene data show CDR1 as SQVTM and CDR2 as ANQGSEA. J lost 6 bases, V lost 6 bases, and 2 bases had no gene match. The CDR3 is 11 amino acids. The CDR3 loop is CSVRTGDGYTF. CDR3 bases: TGCAGCGTGAGGACAGGGGATGGCTACACCTTC.

The rearrangement joins TRBV5-1 to TRBJ1-1, with D unresolved. The length of the CDR3 is 15 residues. Germline loops: CDR1 SGHRS, CDR2 YFSETQ. Deletions cut 0 bases from V and 0 bases from J, with 9 bases between. Written as DNA, the CDR3 is TGCGCCAGCAGCTTGGAGGCCATTATGAACACTGAAGCTTTCTTT. Residues: CASSLEAIMNTEAFF.

The rearrangement uses TRBV2 and TRBJ1-2, with TRBD1 identical over 8 bases. The V gene's germline CDR1 is SNHLY and CDR2 FYNNEI. This CDR3 has 13 amino acids. With V trimmed by 7 bases and J by 4 bases, 5 bases remained unmatched. CDR3 bases: TGTGCCAGCAAAGGACAGGGAGGCTATGGCTACACCTTC. It codes for CASKGQGGYGYTF.

J is TRBJ2-4 and V is TRBV6-5, with D perhaps TRBD1 (5 bases). Looked up from germline, CDR1 is MNHEY and CDR2 is SVGAGI. With 4 bases removed from V and 3 bases from J, the gap between germline ends came to 10 bases. The CDR3 has 14 amino acids. The chain's CDR3 is CASSSQGVKNIQYF. CDR3 DNA: TGTGCCAGCAGTTCCCAGGGTGTCAAAAACATTCAGTACTTC.

This clone was detected only a few times. The chain employs TRBV19 and TRBJ1-2; perhaps TRBD1 as D (5 bases). Germline V gene lookup returns CDR1 LNHDA and CDR2 SQIVND (reference sequence). This CDR3 comprises 14 residues. Between the trimmed V and J ends, which lost 3 bases and 10 bases, there was a span of 18 bases. The CDR3 nucleotides read TGTGCCAGTAGTATCAGGGCCCAGAGCACCCCCTACACCTTC. This encodes CASSIRAQSTPYTF.

The chain uses TRBV14 and TRBJ2-1, with D possibly matching TRBD2 (6 bases). The CDR3 contains 15 residues. Per the germline V gene, CDR1 is SGHDN and CDR2 is FVKESK. V gave up 9 bases and J gave up 2 bases, with 17 bases separating them. This CDR3 is CASSRIGGAYNEQFF. In DNA form, the CDR3 reads TGTGCCAGTAGCAGAATTGGCGGGGCCTACAATGAGCAGTTCTTC.

This chain uses TRBV4-3 with TRBJ2-7, with 8 bases aligning to TRBD1. The CDR3 consists of 14 residues. CDR1 is LGHNA, CDR2 YSLEER, per germline. Trimming removed 4 bases from V and 12 bases from J; junction bases left unmatched: 14. The CDR3: CASSRTKDQGARYF. The DNA of the CDR3 is TGCGCCAGCAGCCGGACAAAGGATCAGGGGGCGCGGTACTTC.

This clone was recorded at least ten times. The CDR3 protein is CASSFGGTTYNEQFF. The CDR3 DNA is TGTGCCAGCAGCTTCGGGGGGACCACCTACAATGAGCAGTTCTTC. The genes are TRBV5-6 and TRBJ2-1; 7 nucleotides line up with TRBD2. The CDR3 has 15 residues. CDR1 and CDR2 (germline): SGHDT, YYEEEE. J lost 2 bases, V lost 2 bases, and 4 bases had no gene match.